These T cell receptor beta chains were read from a single sample in a study of shared clonotypes between healthy human individuals. Sequenced by immunoSEQ multiplex PCR; TCRdb stores in-frame clones only, minus some. Of about 2.3 million clones in the sample, around 92% were seen once. Sequencing was performed on naive CD4+ T cells from PBMCs. The receptors come from a man aged 18 to 35 in good health. Some clones in this sample may be carry-over from other donors' samples. CDR3s include the opening cysteine and the closing phenylalanine or tryptophan. Fields, in order: D gene, clone size, V gene, J gene, CDR3 DNA, CDR3 protein. The D gene is left open where the match is weak. Some rows have no size entry. The others give once, few or many, or a class for an expanded clone.

>TRBD1|once|TRBV7-9|TRBJ1-5
TGTGCCAGCAGCTTAGGGAGGGGGCTTAGCAATCAGCCCCAGCATTTT
CASSLGRGLSNQPQHF
>NA|NA|TRBV6-5|TRBJ1-2
TGTGCCACCTCCGGTACCTATGGCTACACCTTC
CATSGTYGYTF
>TRBD2|NA|TRBV29-1|TRBJ2-3
TGCAGCGTTGAGTTTAGCGGGAGGGCCCCAGATACGCAGTATTTT
CSVEFSGRAPDTQYF
>NA|NA|TRBV28|TRBJ1-6
TGTGCCAGCAGCACCAGAACTTCACCCCTCCACTTT
CASSTRTSPLHF
>NA|NA|TRBV5-1|TRBJ2-1
TGCGCCAGCGAGGGCGGAGACTCCTACAATGAGCAGTTCTTC
CASEGGDSYNEQFF
>NA|NA|TRBV29-1|TRBJ2-7
TGCAGCTTTCTCGGGTACTCCTACGAGCAGTACTTC
CSFLGYSYEQYF
>NA|NA|TRBV2|TRBJ1-2
TGTGCCAGCAGTGAAGGGCAAGGCTACACCTTC
CASSEGQGYTF
>NA|NA|TRBV10-3|TRBJ1-3
TGTGCCATCACCTCGGTGGCCGGAGCCTCTGGAAACACCATATATTTT
CAITSVAGASGNTIYF
>NA|NA|TRBV28|TRBJ2-3
TGTGCCAGCAGTTTACCGGTCCAGCACACAGATACGCAGTATTTT
CASSLPVQHTDTQYF
>TRBD2|NA|TRBV27|TRBJ2-1
TGTGCCAGCAGTTTATTGGGCGGGAGCTCCTACAATGAGCAGTTCTTC
CASSLLGGSSYNEQFF
>NA|NA|TRBV18|TRBJ1-1
TGTGCCAGCTCACCAGCACTAGGCGGATCGAACACTGAAGCTTTCTTT
CASSPALGGSNTEAFF
>NA|NA|TRBV6-1|TRBJ1-5
TGTGCCAGCAGTGACTTAATAGGGGGGCAGCCCCAGCATTTT
CASSDLIGGQPQHF
>TRBD2|NA|TRBV11-2|TRBJ2-1
TGTGCCAGCAGCACAGGCGGGGCTAGCGGGCGCTCGTGGAATGAGCAGTTCTTC
CASSTGGASGRSWNEQFF
>NA|NA|TRBV14|TRBJ2-2
TGTGCCAGCAGCCAAGGACCTCCCGGGGAGCTGTTTTTT
CASSQGPPGELFF
>NA|once|TRBV11-2|TRBJ1-4
TGTGCCAGCTCCGGGGTCGCCGGGGGTGAAAAACTGTTTTTT
CASSGVAGGEKLFF
>NA|NA|TRBV30|TRBJ1-4
TGTGCCTGGAGCGCCACGGTACGATATGAAAAACTGTTTTTT
CAWSATVRYEKLFF
>NA|NA|TRBV5-8|TRBJ1-5
TGTGCCAGCAGCTTTACAGATAGCAATCAGCCCCAGCATTTT
CASSFTDSNQPQHF
>NA|NA|TRBV5-6|TRBJ2-1
TGTGCCAGCAGCTTTGGAGCGTTAGGGGCCTACAATGAGCAGTTCTTC
CASSFGALGAYNEQFF